The clone carrying this T cell receptor (beta chain) came up once. With V trimmed by 4 bases and J by 3 bases, 10 bases remained unmatched. The CDR3 extends over 17 amino acids. Germline-derived CDR1 and CDR2 are GTSNPN and SVGIG (reference sequence). This sample was included in a study of PD-L1 blockade in urothelial cancer. Repertoires were generated with immunoSEQ multiplex PCR, while TCRdb's copy carries only in-frame clones and drops some. The sample includes over 65,000 clones, 80% to 85% of them seen just once. V and J are TRBV30 and TRBJ2-1, with 12 positions matching TRBD2. This clonotype originated in a man aged 65 to 85 with urothelial cancer. The specimen comprised PBMCs, sampled around atezolizumab (anti-PD-L1) treatment. The CDR3 is CAWNAATSGRDYNEQFF. For the CDR3, the DNA is TGTGCCTGGAACGCGGCGACTAGCGGGAGAGACTACAATGAGCAGTTCTTC.